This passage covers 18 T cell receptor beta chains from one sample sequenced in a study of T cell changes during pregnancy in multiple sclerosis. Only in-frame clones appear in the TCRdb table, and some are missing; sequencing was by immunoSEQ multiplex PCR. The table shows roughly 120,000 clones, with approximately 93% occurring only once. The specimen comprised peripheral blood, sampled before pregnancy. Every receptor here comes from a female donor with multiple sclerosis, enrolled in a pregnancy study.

CDR3 coding DNA: TGTGCCAGCAGCGTAGTGCAGGGGTCTGGAAACACCATATATTTT. It is translated as CASSVVQGSGNTIYF. The V call is TRBV9, the J call TRBJ1-3; perhaps TRBD1 as D (6 bases). This CDR3 is 15 amino acids long. V lost 0 bases and J 1 base, leaving 8 bases between the germline ends. Germline CDR1 reads SGDLS; CDR2 reads YYNGEE.

The CDR3 here is CAWTPQGSGTDTQYF. CDR3 bases: TGTGCCTGGACACCTCAGGGATCCGGCACAGATACGCAGTATTTT. The gene calls are TRBV30 and TRBJ2-3; D perhaps matches TRBD1 (5 bases). Between the trimmed V and J ends, which lost 4 bases and 1 base, there was a span of 15 bases. Per the germline V gene, CDR1 is GTSNPN and CDR2 is SVGIG (reference sequence). The CDR3 totals 15 residues.

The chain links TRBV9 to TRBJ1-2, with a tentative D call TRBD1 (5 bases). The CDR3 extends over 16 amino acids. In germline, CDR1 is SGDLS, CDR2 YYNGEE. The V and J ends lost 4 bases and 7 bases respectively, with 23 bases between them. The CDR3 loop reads CASSRDGTFTGGGYTF. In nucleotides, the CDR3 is TGTGCCAGCAGCCGTGACGGGACCTTTACCGGGGGTGGCTACACCTTC.

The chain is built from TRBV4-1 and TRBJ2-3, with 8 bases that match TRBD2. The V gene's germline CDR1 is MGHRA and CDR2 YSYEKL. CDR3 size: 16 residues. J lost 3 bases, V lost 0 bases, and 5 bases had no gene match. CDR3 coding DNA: TGCGCCAGCAGCCAAGAGGAGCGGGGGATTACAGATACGCAGTATTTT. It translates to CASSQEERGITDTQYF.

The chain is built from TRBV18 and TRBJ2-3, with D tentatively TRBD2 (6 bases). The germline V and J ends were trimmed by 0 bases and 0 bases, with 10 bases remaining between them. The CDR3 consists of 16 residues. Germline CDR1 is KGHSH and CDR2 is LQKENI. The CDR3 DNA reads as TGTGCCAGCTCACCACCGGCGGGACGAAGCACAGATACGCAGTATTTT. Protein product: CASSPPAGRSTDTQYF.

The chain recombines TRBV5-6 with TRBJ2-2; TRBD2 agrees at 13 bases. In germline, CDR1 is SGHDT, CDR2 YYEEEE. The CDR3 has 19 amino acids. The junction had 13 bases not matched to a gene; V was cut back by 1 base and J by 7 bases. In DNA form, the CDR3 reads TGTGCCAGCAGCTTGATCGGGCGACTAGCGGGGGGATTTATCGGGGAGCTGTTTTTT. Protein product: CASSLIGRLAGGFIGELFF. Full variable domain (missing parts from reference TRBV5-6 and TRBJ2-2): DAGVTQSPTHLIKTRGQQVTLRCSPKSGHDTVSWYQQALGQGPQFIFQYYEEEERQRGNFPDRFSGHQFPNYSSELNVNALLLGDSALYLCASSLIGRLAGGFIGELFFGEGSRLTVL.

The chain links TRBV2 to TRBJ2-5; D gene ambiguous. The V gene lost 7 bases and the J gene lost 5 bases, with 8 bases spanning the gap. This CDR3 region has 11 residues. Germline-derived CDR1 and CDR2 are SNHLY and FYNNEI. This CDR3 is CASTNGETQYF. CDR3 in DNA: TGTGCCAGCACCAACGGGGAGACCCAGTACTTC. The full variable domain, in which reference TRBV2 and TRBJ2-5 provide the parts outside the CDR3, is EPEVTQTPSHQVTQMGQEVILRCVPISNHLYFYWYRQILGQKVEFLVSFYNNEISEKSEIFDDQFSVERPDGSNFTLKIRSTKLEDSAMYFCASTNGETQYFGPGTRLLVL.

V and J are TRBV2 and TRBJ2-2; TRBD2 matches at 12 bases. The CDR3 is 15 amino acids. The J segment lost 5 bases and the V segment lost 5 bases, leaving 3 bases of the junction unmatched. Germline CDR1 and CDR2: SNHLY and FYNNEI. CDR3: CASSLAGGPTGELFF. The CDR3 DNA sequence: TGTGCCAGCAGTCTAGCGGGGGGGCCTACCGGGGAGCTGTTTTTT.

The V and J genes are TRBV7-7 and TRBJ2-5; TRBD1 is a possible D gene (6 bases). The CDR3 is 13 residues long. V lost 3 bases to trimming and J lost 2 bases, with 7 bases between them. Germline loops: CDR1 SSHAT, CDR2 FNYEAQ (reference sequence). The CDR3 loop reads CASSLDSQETQYF. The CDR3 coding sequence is TGTGCCAGCAGCTTGGACAGTCAAGAGACCCAGTACTTC.

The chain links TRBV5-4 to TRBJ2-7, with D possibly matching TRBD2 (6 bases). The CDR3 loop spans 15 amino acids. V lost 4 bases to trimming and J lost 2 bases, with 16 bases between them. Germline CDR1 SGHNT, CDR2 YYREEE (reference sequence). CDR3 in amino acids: CASSPFGGTAYEQYF. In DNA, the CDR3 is TGTGCCAGCAGCCCGTTCGGGGGAACCGCCTACGAGCAGTACTTC.

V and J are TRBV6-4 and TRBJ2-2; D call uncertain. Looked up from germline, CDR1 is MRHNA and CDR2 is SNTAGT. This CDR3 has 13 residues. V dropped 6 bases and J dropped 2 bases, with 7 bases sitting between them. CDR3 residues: CASSPHNTGELFF. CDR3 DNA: TGTGCCAGCAGCCCACATAACACCGGGGAGCTGTTTTTT.

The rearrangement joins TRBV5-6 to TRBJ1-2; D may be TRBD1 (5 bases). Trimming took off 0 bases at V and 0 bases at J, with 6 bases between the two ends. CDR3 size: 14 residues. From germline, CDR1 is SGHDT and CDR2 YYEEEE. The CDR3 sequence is CASSLVTANYGYTF. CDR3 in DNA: TGTGCCAGCAGCTTGGTGACAGCTAACTATGGCTACACCTTC.

The CDR3 DNA follows: TGTGCCAGCAGTTACTCCACTCGACAGGGCTATGGCTACACCTTC. Its protein product is CASSYSTRQGYGYTF. The chain combines TRBV6-6 with TRBJ1-2, with 7 bases fitting TRBD1. V gave up 0 bases and J gave up 4 bases; unmatched junction bases: 5. The CDR3 consists of 15 residues. From germline, CDR1 is MNHNY and CDR2 SVGAGI (reference sequence).

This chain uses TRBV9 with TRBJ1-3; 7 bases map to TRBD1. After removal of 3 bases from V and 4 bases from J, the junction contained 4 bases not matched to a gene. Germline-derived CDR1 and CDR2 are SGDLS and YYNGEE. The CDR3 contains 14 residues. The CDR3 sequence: CASSATGVGNTIYF. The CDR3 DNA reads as TGTGCCAGCAGCGCCACAGGGGTGGGAAACACCATATATTTT.

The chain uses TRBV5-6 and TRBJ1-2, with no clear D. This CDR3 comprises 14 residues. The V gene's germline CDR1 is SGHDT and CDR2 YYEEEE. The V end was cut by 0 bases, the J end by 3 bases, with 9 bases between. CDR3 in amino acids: CASSLAGVDYGYTF. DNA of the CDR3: TGTGCCAGCAGCTTGGCCGGAGTCGACTATGGCTACACCTTC.

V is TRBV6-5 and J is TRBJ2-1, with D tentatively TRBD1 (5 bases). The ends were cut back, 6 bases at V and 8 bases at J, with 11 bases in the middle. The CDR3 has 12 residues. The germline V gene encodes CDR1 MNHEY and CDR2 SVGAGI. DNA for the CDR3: TGTGCCAGCAGGCCCGACAGCTATGAGCAGTTCTTC. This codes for CASRPDSYEQFF.

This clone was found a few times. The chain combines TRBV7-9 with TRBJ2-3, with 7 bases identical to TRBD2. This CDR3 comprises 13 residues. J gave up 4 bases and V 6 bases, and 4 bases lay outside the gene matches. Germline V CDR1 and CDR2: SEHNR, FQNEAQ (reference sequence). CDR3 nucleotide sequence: TGTGCCAGCAGGGCGGGAGTGTCAGATACGCAGTATTTT. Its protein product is CASRAGVSDTQYF.

CDR3 coding DNA: TGTGCCAGCAGACTAGCGGGAAGGGAGACCCAGTACTTC. Translated: CASRLAGRETQYF. The rearrangement joins TRBV6-6 to TRBJ2-5; TRBD2 matches 10 bases. The CDR3 consists of 13 residues. V was pared by 6 bases and J by 5 bases, with 3 bases of the junction left unmatched. Germline CDR1 MNHNY, CDR2 SVGAGI (reference sequence).